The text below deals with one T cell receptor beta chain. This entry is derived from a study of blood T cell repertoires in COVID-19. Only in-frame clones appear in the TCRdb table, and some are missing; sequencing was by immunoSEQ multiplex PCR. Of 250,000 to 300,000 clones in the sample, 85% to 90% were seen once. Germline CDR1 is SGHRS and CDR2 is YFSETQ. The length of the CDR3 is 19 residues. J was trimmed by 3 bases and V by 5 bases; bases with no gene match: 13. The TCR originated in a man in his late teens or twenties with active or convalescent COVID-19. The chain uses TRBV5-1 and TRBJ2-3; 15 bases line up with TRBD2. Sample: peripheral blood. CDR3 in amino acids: CASRRAGLAGGPRTDTQYF. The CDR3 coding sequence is TGCGCCAGCAGACGGGCCGGACTAGCGGGGGGGCCCCGGACAGATACGCAGTATTTT.